This T cell receptor beta chain was captured by sequencing in a study of blood T cell repertoires in COVID-19. Looking at the study overall: The cDNA or gDNA used as material had been derived from T cells, B-cell-depleted T cells, or PBMCs.

The CDR3 runs 13 residues. V was cut by 8 bases and J by 6 bases, with 14 bases left in between. Original data processing: Estimation of nucleated cell counts relied on the amplification of reference gene primers. TCRdb's copy holds only in-frame clones and misses some; the assay was immunoSEQ multiplex PCR. V, J and clone size are those of that table, while D and trimming were read from the DNA. The data show about 280,000 clones, 80% to 90% seen once. The V call is TRBV12-3 or TRBV12-4, the J call TRBJ2-1; TRBD2 is a possible D gene (6 bases). Sequenced material: peripheral blood. This clonotype was obtained from a woman aged 70 to 79 with acute or convalescent COVID-19. In DNA, the CDR3 is TGTGCCAGCGGGGGGTCCGGGGCCAATGAGCAGTTCTTC. Its protein product is CASGGSGANEQFF.